This TCR beta chain was identified in a study of CD8+ T cells in alopecia areata. The CDR3 totals 12 residues. Germline values: CDR1 SGHRS, CDR2 YFSETQ. V trimming: 7 bases; J trimming: 3 bases; junction bases outside the gene matches: 4. Worth noting for this clone: Its target is not known.

Investigators isolated RNA and reverse transcribed it into cDNA to act as the sequencing template. TCRdb keeps only in-frame clones here, not all; method: immunoSEQ multiplex PCR. The profile covers 110,000 to 150,000 clones, with 51% appearing a single time and over 0.75% taken by the ten largest. Study-level results: There were also resident alphabeta T cells of normal skin sequenced in scalp samples.

The TCR was taken from a human donor with alopecia areata. The chain is built from TRBV5-1 and TRBJ2-7; TRBD1 agrees at 7 bases. Sequenced here: CD4+ T cells sorted from blood, sampled at week 0. CDR3 DNA: TGCGCCAGCCGCCGGGACAGCTACGAGCAGTACTTC. Residues: CASRRDSYEQYF.